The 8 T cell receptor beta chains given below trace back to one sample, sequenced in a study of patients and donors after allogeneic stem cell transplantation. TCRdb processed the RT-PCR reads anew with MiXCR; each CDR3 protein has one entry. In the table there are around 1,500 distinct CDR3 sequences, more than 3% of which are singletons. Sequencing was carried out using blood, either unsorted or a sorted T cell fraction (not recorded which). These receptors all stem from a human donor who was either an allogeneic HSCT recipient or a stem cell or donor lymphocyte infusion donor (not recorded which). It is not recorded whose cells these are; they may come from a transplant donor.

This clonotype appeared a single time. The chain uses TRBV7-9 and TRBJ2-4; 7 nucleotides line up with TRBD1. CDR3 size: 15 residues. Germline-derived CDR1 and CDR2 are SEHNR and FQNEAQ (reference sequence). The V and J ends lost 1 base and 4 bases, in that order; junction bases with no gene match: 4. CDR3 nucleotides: TGTGCCAGCAGCTTAGGGACAGGCCTGAAAAACATTCAGTACTTC. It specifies CASSLGTGLKNIQYF.

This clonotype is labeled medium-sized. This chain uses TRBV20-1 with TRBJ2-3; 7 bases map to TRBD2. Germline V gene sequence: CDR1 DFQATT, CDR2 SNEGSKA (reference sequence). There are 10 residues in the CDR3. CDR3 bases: TGCACCGCGGGGGCAGATACGCAGTATTTT. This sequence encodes CTAGADTQYF.

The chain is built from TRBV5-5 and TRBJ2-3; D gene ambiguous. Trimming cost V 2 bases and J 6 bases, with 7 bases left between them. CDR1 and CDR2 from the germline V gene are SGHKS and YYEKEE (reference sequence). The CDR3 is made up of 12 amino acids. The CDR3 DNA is TGTGCCAGCAGCTTTAGTGTCGATACGCAGTATTTT. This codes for CASSFSVDTQYF.

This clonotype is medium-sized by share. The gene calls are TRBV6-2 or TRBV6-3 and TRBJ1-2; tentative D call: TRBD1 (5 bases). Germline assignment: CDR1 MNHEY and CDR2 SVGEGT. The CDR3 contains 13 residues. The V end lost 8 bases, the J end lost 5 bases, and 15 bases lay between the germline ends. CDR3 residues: CASEGSRRYGYTF. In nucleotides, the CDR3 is TGTGCCAGCGAGGGGTCCCGGCGGTATGGCTACACCTTC.

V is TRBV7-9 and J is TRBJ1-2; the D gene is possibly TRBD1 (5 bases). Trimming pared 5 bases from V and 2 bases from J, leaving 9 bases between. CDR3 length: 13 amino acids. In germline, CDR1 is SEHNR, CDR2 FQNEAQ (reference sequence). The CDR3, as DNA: TGTGCCAGCAGCCGGGACGGGAACTATGGCTACACCTTC. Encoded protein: CASSRDGNYGYTF.

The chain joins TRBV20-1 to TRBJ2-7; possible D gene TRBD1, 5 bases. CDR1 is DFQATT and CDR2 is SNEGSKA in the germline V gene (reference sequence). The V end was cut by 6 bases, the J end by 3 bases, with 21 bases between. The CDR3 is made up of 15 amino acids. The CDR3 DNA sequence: TGCAGTGCCGACTCCATCCTGGGCAGGGACTACGAGCAGTACTTC. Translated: CSADSILGRDYEQYF.

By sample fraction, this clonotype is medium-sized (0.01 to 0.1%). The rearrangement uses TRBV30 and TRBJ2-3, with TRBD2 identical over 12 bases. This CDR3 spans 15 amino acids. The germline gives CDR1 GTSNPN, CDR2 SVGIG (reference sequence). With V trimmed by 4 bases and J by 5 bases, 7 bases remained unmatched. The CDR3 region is CAWNELAGGKDTQYF. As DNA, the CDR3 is TGTGCCTGGAATGAACTAGCGGGAGGTAAAGATACGCAGTATTTT.

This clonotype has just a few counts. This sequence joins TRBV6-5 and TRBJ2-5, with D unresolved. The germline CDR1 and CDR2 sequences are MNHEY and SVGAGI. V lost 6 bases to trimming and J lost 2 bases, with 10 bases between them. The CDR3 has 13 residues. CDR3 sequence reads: CASRRSLQETQYF. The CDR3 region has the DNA TGTGCCAGCAGACGGTCTTTACAAGAGACCCAGTACTTC.